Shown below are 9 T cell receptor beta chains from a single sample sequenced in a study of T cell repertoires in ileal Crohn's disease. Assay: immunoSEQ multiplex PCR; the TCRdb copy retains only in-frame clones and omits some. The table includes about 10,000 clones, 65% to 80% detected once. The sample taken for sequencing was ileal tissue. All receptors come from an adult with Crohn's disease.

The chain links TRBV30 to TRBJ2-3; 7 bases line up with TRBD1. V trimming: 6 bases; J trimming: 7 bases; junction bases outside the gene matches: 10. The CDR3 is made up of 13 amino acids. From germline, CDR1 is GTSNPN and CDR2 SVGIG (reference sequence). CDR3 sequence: CACLTGPGNTQYF. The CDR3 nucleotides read TGTGCCTGCCTGACAGGGCCGGGAAATACGCAGTATTTT.

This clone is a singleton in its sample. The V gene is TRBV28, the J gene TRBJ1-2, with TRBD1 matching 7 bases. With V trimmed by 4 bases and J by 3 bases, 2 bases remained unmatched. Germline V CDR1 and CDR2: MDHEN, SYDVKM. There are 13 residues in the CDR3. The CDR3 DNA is TGTGCCAGCAGTTCGGGACAGCACTATGGCTACACCTTC. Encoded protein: CASSSGQHYGYTF.

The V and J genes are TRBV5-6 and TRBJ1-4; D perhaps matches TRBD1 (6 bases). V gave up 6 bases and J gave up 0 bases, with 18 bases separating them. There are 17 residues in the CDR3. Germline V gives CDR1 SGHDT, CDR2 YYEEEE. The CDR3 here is CASTRDRPFATNEKLFF. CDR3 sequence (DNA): TGTGCCAGCACCAGAGACAGGCCATTTGCAACTAATGAAAAACTGTTTTTT.

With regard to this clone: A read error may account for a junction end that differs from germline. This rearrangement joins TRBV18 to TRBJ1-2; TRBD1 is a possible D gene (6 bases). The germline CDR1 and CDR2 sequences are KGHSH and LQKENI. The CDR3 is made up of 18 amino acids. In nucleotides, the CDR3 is TGTGCCAGCTCACCCAAAAAGGCAGGGGTCACCGCTAACTATGGCTACATCTTC. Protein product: CASSPKKAGVTANYGYIF.

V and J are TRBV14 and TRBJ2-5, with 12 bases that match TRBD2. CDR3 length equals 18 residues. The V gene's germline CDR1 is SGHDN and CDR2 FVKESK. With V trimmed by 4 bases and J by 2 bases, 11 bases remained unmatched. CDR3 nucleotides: TGTGCCAGCAGCCCAGAACTCCGACTAGCGGGGGAACAAGAGACCCAGTACTTC. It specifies CASSPELRLAGEQETQYF.

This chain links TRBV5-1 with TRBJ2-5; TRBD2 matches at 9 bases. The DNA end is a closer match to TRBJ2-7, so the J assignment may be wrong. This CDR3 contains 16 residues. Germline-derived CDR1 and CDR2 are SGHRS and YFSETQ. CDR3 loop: CASSLGDGGGADEQYF. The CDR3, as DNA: TGCGCCAGCAGCTTGGGAGATGGCGGGGGGGCAGACGAGCAGTACTTC.

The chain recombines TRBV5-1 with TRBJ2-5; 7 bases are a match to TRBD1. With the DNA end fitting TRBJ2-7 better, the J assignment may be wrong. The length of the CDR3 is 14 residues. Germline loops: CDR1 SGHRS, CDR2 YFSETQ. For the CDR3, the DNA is TGCGCCAGCAGCTTTGAGGGACAGTACTACGAGCAGTACTTC. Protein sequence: CASSFEGQYYEQYF.

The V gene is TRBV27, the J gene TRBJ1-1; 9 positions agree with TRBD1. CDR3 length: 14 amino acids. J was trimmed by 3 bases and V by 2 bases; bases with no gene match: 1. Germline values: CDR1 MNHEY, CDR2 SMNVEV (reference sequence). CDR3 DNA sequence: TGTGCCAGCAGTTTAACAGGGGGCTACACTGAAGCTTTCTTT. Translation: CASSLTGGYTEAFF.

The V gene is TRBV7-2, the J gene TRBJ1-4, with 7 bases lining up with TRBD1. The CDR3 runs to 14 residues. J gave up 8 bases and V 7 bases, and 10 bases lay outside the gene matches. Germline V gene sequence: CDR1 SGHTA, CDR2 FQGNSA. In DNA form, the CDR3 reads TGTGCCAGCACCAACACAGGGGTGGGAGAAAAACTGTTTTTT. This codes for CASTNTGVGEKLFF.